Listed here are 26 T cell receptor beta chains from one sample, sequenced in a study of Graves' ophthalmopathy and Graves' hyperthyroidism. For repertoire sequencing, the TCR beta CDR3 regions were amplified from RNA transcripts. First-round RT-PCR with HTBI primers preceded a second-round multiplex PCR. From the multiplex PCR reads, TCRdb called clonotypes with MiXCR, one entry per CDR3 protein. The sample includes about 40,000 distinct CDR3 sequences, over 40% of them seen just once. Specimen: peripheral blood. The receptors derive from an adult man with Graves' ophthalmopathy.

This clonotype counts as medium-sized. V is TRBV29-1 and J is TRBJ1-2; TRBD1 might be the D (6 bases). This CDR3 region has 11 residues. Germline V lookup: CDR1 SQVTM, CDR2 ANQGSEA. The germline V and J ends were trimmed by 7 bases and 8 bases, with 14 bases remaining between them. The CDR3 region is CSAEQGHGYTF. The CDR3 DNA sequence: TGCAGCGCCGAACAGGGACACGGCTACACCTTC. Full variable domain (outside the CDR3, taken from reference TRBV29-1 and TRBJ1-2): SAVISQKPSRDICQRGTSLTIQCQVDSQVTMMFWYRQQPGQSLTLIATANQGSEATYESGFVIDKFPISRPNLTFSTLTVSNMSPEDSSIYLCSAEQGHGYTFGSGTRLTVV.

This clonotype has a count of ten or more. This chain links TRBV5-4 with TRBJ1-6; D is unclear. This CDR3 contains 15 residues. Germline CDR1 SGHNT, CDR2 YYREEE (reference sequence). Between the trimmed V and J ends, which lost 4 bases and 5 bases, there was a span of 13 bases. The CDR3 reads CASSHVRGDNSPLHF. The CDR3 bases are TGTGCCAGCAGCCACGTCCGCGGGGATAATTCACCCCTCCACTTT.

Ten or more counts support this clonotype. V is TRBV4-3 and J is TRBJ2-3; TRBD2 might be the D (5 bases). Trimming took 1 base from V and 2 from J, leaving 10 bases between them. CDR1 LGHNA and CDR2 YSLEER come from the germline V gene. CDR3 length: 15 amino acids. CDR3 protein: CASSQGSGPTDTQYF. CDR3 bases: TGCGCCAGCAGCCAAGGCAGCGGACCCACAGATACGCAGTATTTT.

Details on this clonotype: A read error may account for a junction end that differs from germline. The chain links TRBV7-2 to TRBJ1-1, with unresolved D. Germline V gene sequence: CDR1 SGHTA, CDR2 FQGNSA. The CDR3 length is 14 residues. The CDR3 DNA follows: TGCGCCAGCGGCTTAAGATCCCGGGACACTGAAGCTTTCTTT. Protein: CASGLRSRDTEAFF.

This clonotype was detected only a few times. The chain combines TRBV20-1 with TRBJ2-3, with a possible D match to TRBD1 (5 bases). V was cut by 6 bases and J by 3 bases, with 10 bases left in between. The germline V gene has CDR1 DFQATT and CDR2 SNEGSKA (reference sequence). This CDR3 is 12 amino acids long. CDR3 coding DNA: TGCAGTGCCAACCCAGGGACAGATACGCAGTATTTT. This sequence encodes CSANPGTDTQYF.

As concerns this clonotype: At one boundary the junction diverges from the germline segment, which might be a read error. The CDR3 nucleotides read TGTGACAGCAGTGTCTCTGGAAACACCATATATTTT. Protein sequence: CDSSVSGNTIYF. The chain joins TRBV25-1 to TRBJ1-3; D is unresolved. The CDR3 covers 12 residues. Germline assignment: CDR1 MGHDK and CDR2 SYGVNS.

CDR3 sequence: CASSVRQGGDYGYTF. The CDR3 region has the DNA TGTGCCAGTAGTGTGCGACAGGGAGGCGACTATGGCTACACCTTC. This chain uses TRBV19 with TRBJ1-2, with TRBD1 identical over 7 bases. There are 15 residues in the CDR3. From germline, CDR1 is LNHDA and CDR2 SQIVND (reference sequence). With V trimmed by 5 bases and J by 3 bases, 9 bases remained unmatched.

The chain has TRBV7-9 and TRBJ2-1, with D unclear. This CDR3 region has 13 residues. Germline loops: CDR1 SEHNR, CDR2 FQNEAQ (reference sequence). V lost 5 bases and J 10 bases, leaving 15 bases between the germline ends. DNA of the CDR3: TGTGCCAGCAGCGGGGTTGGAACCTACGAGCAGTTCTTC. Its translation is CASSGVGTYEQFF.

V usage is TRBV2 and J usage is TRBJ1-1; D might be TRBD1 (6 bases). V was pared by 9 bases and J by 6 bases, with 8 bases between. The germline V gene encodes CDR1 SNHLY and CDR2 FYNNEI. The CDR3 is 10 amino acids. The CDR3: CARQGPEAFF. The CDR3 DNA reads TGTGCCAGACAGGGACCTGAAGCTTTCTTT. The full variable domain, with the rest looked up from reference TRBV2 and TRBJ1-1, is EPEVTQTPSHQVTQMGQEVILRCVPISNHLYFYWYRQILGQKVEFLVSFYNNEISEKSEIFDDQFSVERPDGSNFTLKIRSTKLEDSAMYFCARQGPEAFFGQGTRLTVV.

The rearrangement joins TRBV20-1 to TRBJ2-1; D gene uncertain. This CDR3 contains 12 residues. Germline V gene sequence: CDR1 DFQATT, CDR2 SNEGSKA (reference sequence). V lost 1 base to trimming and J lost 0 bases, with 1 base between them. In DNA form, the CDR3 reads TGCAGTGCTAGAGCCTCCTACAATGAGCAGTTCTTC. It translates to CSARASYNEQFF.

The table lists this clonotype with many counts. The gene calls are TRBV5-1 and TRBJ1-1; TRBD1 is a possible D gene (6 bases). The germline V and J ends were trimmed by 1 base and 8 bases, with 9 bases remaining between them. The CDR3 sequence is 12 residues long. From germline, CDR1 is SGHRS and CDR2 YFSETQ. The CDR3 nucleotides read TGCGCCAGCAGCTTGACCGGGACAGAAGCTTTCTTT. Its protein is CASSLTGTEAFF. The whole variable domain, remainder taken from reference TRBV5-1 and TRBJ1-1, is KAGVTQTPRYLIKTRGQQVTLSCSPISGHRSVSWYQQTPGQGLQFLFEYFSETQRNKGNFPGRFSGRQFSNSRSEMNVSTLELGDSALYLCASSLTGTEAFFGQGTRLTVV.

At least ten counts were recorded for this clonotype. V is TRBV12-3 or TRBV12-4 and J is TRBJ2-7, with a weak D call TRBD2 (6 bases). The CDR3 is made up of 15 amino acids. Deletions cut 4 bases from V and 2 bases from J, with 15 bases between. The chain's CDR3 is CASSSPGTQTYEQYF. The CDR3, as DNA: TGTGCCAGCAGTTCCCCCGGGACTCAAACCTACGAGCAGTACTTC.

This rearrangement joins TRBV6-5 to TRBJ2-1; 8 bases align to TRBD2. V shed 3 bases, J shed 3 bases, and the junction held 4 bases outside the gene matches. The CDR3 is 15 amino acids. Germline V gives CDR1 MNHEY, CDR2 SVGAGI. The CDR3 protein is CASSYSGKDYNEQFF. Here the CDR3 DNA reads TGTGCCAGCAGTTATAGCGGGAAAGACTACAATGAGCAGTTCTTC.

The rearrangement links TRBV7-6 to TRBJ1-1; a weak D match, TRBD1 (6 bases). This CDR3 spans 15 amino acids. Trimming left V 3 bases short and J 3 bases short, with 14 bases between. CDR1 is SGHVS, CDR2 FNYEAQ, per germline. This CDR3 reads CASSFSRGGDTEAFF. For the CDR3, the DNA is TGTGCCAGCAGCTTTTCGCGAGGGGGGGACACTGAAGCTTTCTTT.

Regarding this clonotype: A read error may be the cause here, since a much bigger clone is one base away. The chain uses TRBV3-1 and TRBJ2-5; D is perhaps TRBD1 or TRBD2 (6 bases each). This CDR3 is 14 amino acids long. CDR1 is LGHDT and CDR2 is YNNKEL in the germline V gene (reference sequence). Written as DNA, the CDR3 is TGTGCCAGCTGCCATATGGGGGGCCGGGAGACCCAGTACTTC. This sequence encodes CASCHMGGRETQYF.

To note about this clonotype: Without the conserved terminal phenylalanine or tryptophan, this CDR3 likely stems from a read error. No DNA is shown, since the ends of the CDR3 on it are uncertain; the CDR3 is the one TCRdb lists. This chain joins TRBV7-9 and TRBJ2-4; the table names TRBD1, a call not compared with the DNA. The CDR3 is 12 amino acids in total, end residues counted. CDR1 SEHNR and CDR2 FQNEAQ come from the germline V gene (reference sequence). This chain's CDR3 is CASSAGRGAFSS.

This clonotype was counted ten times or more. The genes are TRBV5-4 and TRBJ2-2; a weak D match, TRBD1 (6 bases). The CDR3 has 16 residues. Germline V gene sequence: CDR1 SGHNT, CDR2 YYREEE (reference sequence). Between the trimmed V and J ends, which lost 4 bases and 4 bases, there was a span of 17 bases. Written as DNA, the CDR3 is TGTGCCAGCAGCGCGAGACAGGTTGCGGGCACCGGGGAGCTGTTTTTT. It specifies CASSARQVAGTGELFF.

In this sample, this clonotype turned up many times. The chain links TRBV12-3 or TRBV12-4 to TRBJ2-3, with 13 bases identical to TRBD2. This CDR3 region has 14 residues. J was trimmed by 4 bases and V by 6 bases; bases with no gene match: 1. CDR3 sequence: CASRTSGRADTQYF. For the CDR3, the DNA is TGTGCCAGCAGAACTAGCGGGAGGGCAGATACGCAGTATTTT.

V is TRBV5-1 and J is TRBJ1-1, with 7 bases that match TRBD1. Germline V gene lookup returns CDR1 SGHRS and CDR2 YFSETQ. V gave up 2 bases and J gave up 7 bases; unmatched junction bases: 5. The CDR3 runs to 13 residues. The CDR3 is CASSLDRAIEAFF. In DNA form, the CDR3 reads TGCGCCAGCAGCTTAGACAGGGCTATTGAAGCTTTCTTT.

Concerning this clonotype: The junction and the germline gene differ at one end; a read error may be behind it. The chain employs TRBV12-3 or TRBV12-4 and TRBJ1-3; D uncertain. The CDR3 contains 14 residues. CDR3 sequence (DNA): TGTGCCAGCAGCCTGGTTAGCCCTGGAAACACAATATATTTT. The encoded protein is CASSLVSPGNTIYF.

This clonotype has at least ten counts. This rearrangement joins TRBV2 to TRBJ2-5; a weak D match, TRBD2 (6 bases). The V and J ends lost 7 bases and 4 bases respectively, with 19 bases between them. The CDR3 spans 15 residues. CDR1 is SNHLY, CDR2 FYNNEI, per germline. The CDR3 is CASMRVGGNGETQYF. As DNA, the CDR3 is TGTGCCAGCATGAGGGTTGGGGGGAACGGAGAGACCCAGTACTTC.

In regard to this clonotype: Without the conserved terminal phenylalanine or tryptophan, this CDR3 likely stems from a read error. The chain carries TRBV7-8 and TRBJ1-1, with a possible D match to TRBD1 (5 bases). Germline V gene lookup returns CDR1 SGHVS and CDR2 FQNEAQ. The CDR3 consists of 15 residues. This CDR3 reads CVSSPRVGQNTEAFV. The CDR3 DNA is TGTGTCAGCAGCCCCCGGGTGGGGCAGAACACTGAAGCTTTCGTT.

This clonotype was observed a handful of times. The chain couples TRBV7-3 to TRBJ2-7; TRBD2 agrees at 9 bases. The CDR3 has 14 residues. Germline V lookup: CDR1 SGHTA, CDR2 FQGTGA. Trimming removed 5 bases from V and 6 bases from J; junction bases left unmatched: 8. CDR3 nucleotide sequence: TGTGCCAGCAGCCTCATGGCTAGCGGGACCGAGCAGTACTTC. Protein sequence: CASSLMASGTEQYF. Using reference TRBV7-3 and TRBJ2-7 for the parts outside the CDR3, the full variable domain is GAGVSQTPSNKVTEKGKYVELRCDPISGHTALYWYRQSLGQGPEFLIYFQGTGAADDSGLPNDRFFAVRPEGSVSTLKIQRTERGDSAVYLCASSLMASGTEQYFGPGTRLTVT.

This clonotype has at least ten counts. This chain uses TRBV5-1 with TRBJ1-1; the D is unclear. Germline-derived CDR1 and CDR2 are SGHRS and YFSETQ. The CDR3 is 15 residues long. The V end was cut by 0 bases, the J end by 4 bases, with 13 bases between. CDR3 amino acids: CASSLGDQVGTEAFF. CDR3 DNA: TGCGCCAGCAGCTTGGGGGATCAGGTTGGCACTGAAGCTTTCTTT.

In its sample, this clonotype was seen once. At one end the junction does not follow the germline gene, possibly because of a read error. The rearrangement joins TRBV7-7 to TRBJ2-2; either TRBD1 or TRBD2 may fit D (5 bases each). Germline CDR1 reads SSHAT; CDR2 reads FNYEAQ (reference sequence). The CDR3 contains 13 residues. Here the CDR3 reads CASSSFGGGELFF. CDR3 coding DNA: TGTGCTAGCAGCTCCTTTGGGGGCGGGGAGCTGTTTTTT.

This chain's CDR3 is CASSSQGIYGYTF. CDR3 bases: TGTGCCAGCAGCTCCCAGGGGATCTATGGCTACACCTTC. This sequence joins TRBV11-1 and TRBJ1-2; possibly TRBD1 for D (6 bases). This CDR3 region has 13 residues. The V and J ends lost 4 bases and 4 bases respectively, with 10 bases between them. Germline CDR1 is SGHAT and CDR2 is FQDESV (reference sequence).